The 12 T cell receptor beta chains in this list originate from one sample, sequenced in a study of T cell changes during pregnancy in multiple sclerosis. Assay used: immunoSEQ multiplex PCR; TCRdb lists only in-frame clones, some missing. The data show approximately 50,000 clones, 80% to 95% seen once. Here the sequenced sample was CD4+ T cells from peripheral blood mononuclear cells, taken after pregnancy. The origin of the receptors is a female donor in good health, enrolled as a control in a pregnancy study.

The gene calls are TRBV30 and TRBJ2-7, with D maybe TRBD2 (5 bases). Germline lookup yields CDR1 GTSNPN and CDR2 SVGIG (reference sequence). The CDR3 is 12 amino acids. With 2 bases removed from V and 1 base from J, the gap between germline ends came to 6 bases. The CDR3 region is CAWSSGSYEQYF. In nucleotides, the CDR3 is TGTGCCTGGAGTTCGGGATCCTACGAGCAGTACTTC.

The rearrangement links TRBV30 to TRBJ1-4, with D unclear. Germline assignment: CDR1 GTSNPN and CDR2 SVGIG (reference sequence). This CDR3 has 14 amino acids. The V end lost 2 bases, the J end lost 1 base, and 8 bases lay between the germline ends. The CDR3 coding sequence is TGTGCCTGGAGTTATCTAGGAACTAATGAAAAACTGTTTTTT. Protein sequence: CAWSYLGTNEKLFF.

The rearrangement joins TRBV5-3 to TRBJ2-3, with a tentative D call TRBD1 (6 bases). TRBV5-3 is recorded as an ORF, its role being uncertain. Trimming cost V 7 bases and J 4 bases, with 19 bases left between them. This CDR3 spans 15 amino acids. The CDR3 bases are TGTGCCAGACCCCATCCCCAGGGGAGCCCAGATACGCAGTATTTT. Its protein product is CARPHPQGSPDTQYF.

This clone was seen only once. CDR3 sequence reads: CASSLLGRGPYNEQFF. The CDR3 DNA is TGTGCCAGCAGCTTATTAGGGCGGGGACCGTACAATGAGCAGTTCTTC. This chain links TRBV7-9 with TRBJ2-1, with D tentatively TRBD2 (6 bases). The CDR3 contains 16 residues. Trimming removed 2 bases at V and 4 bases at J, with 15 bases between. Germline V gene data show CDR1 as SEHNR and CDR2 as FQNEAQ (reference sequence). Looking up the rest from reference TRBV7-9 and TRBJ2-1 gives the full variable domain: DTGVSQNPRHKITKRGQNVTFRCDPISEHNRLYWYRQTLGQGPEFLTYFQNEAQLEKSRLLSDRFSAERPKGSFSTLEIQRTEQGDSAMYLCASSLLGRGPYNEQFFGPGTRLTVL.

The genes are TRBV11-2 and TRBJ2-3, with 7 nucleotides matching TRBD2. Looked up from germline, CDR1 is SGHAT and CDR2 is FQNNGV. This CDR3 comprises 12 residues. V lost 1 base, J lost 11 bases, and 3 bases stayed unmatched. CDR3 coding DNA: TGTGCCAGCAGCTTAGTATGGGAGGGGCAGTATTTT. Protein sequence: CASSLVWEGQYF.

This sequence joins TRBV2 and TRBJ1-1, with 8 bases lining up with TRBD1. There are 13 residues in the CDR3. The germline CDR1 and CDR2 sequences are SNHLY and FYNNEI. V shed 4 bases and J 10 bases; nucleotides not matched to a gene: 8. For the CDR3, the DNA is TGTGCCAGCAGTGGTAGACAGGGGTTGCCAGCTTTCTTT. Translation gives CASSGRQGLPAFF.

The rearrangement uses TRBV12-5 and TRBJ2-3, with unresolved D. The ends were cut back, 5 bases at V and 7 bases at J, with 19 bases in the middle. The CDR3 is 15 residues long. The V gene's germline CDR1 is LGHNT and CDR2 FRNRAP. DNA for the CDR3: TGTGCTAGTGGTCCCCCAAATAGCTTGATCTATACGCAGTATTTT. Its protein product is CASGPPNSLIYTQYF.

This clone was observed once. The DNA for the CDR3 is TGTGCCACCAGCTATAAGGCCACAGCCCCCAATCAAGAGACCCAGTACTTC. This translates into CATSYKATAPNQETQYF. The chain has TRBV15 and TRBJ2-5, with D unresolved. Germline V gives CDR1 LNHNV, CDR2 YYDKDF (reference sequence). This CDR3 spans 17 amino acids. V lost 5 bases and J lost 2, with 21 bases in between.

The V call is TRBV4-1, the J call TRBJ1-2; D is perhaps TRBD1 (6 bases). Looked up from germline, CDR1 is MGHRA and CDR2 is YSYEKL. V was trimmed by 1 base and J by 2 bases, leaving 26 bases between them. The CDR3 has 20 amino acids. CDR3 sequence (DNA): TGCGCCAGCAGCCAAGCCTTTGTAGGACAGTCACCCACTATCAACTATGGCTACACCTTC. Encoded protein: CASSQAFVGQSPTINYGYTF.

This chain uses TRBV6-4 with TRBJ2-4; D gene unclear. V lost 2 bases and J 0 bases, leaving 8 bases between the germline ends. There are 15 residues in the CDR3. CDR1 MRHNA and CDR2 SNTAGT come from the germline V gene. The CDR3 reads CASSDLTKAKNIQYF. As DNA, the CDR3 is TGTGCCAGCAGTGACCTTACTAAAGCCAAAAACATTCAGTACTTC.

The J gene is TRBJ2-1, the V gene TRBV4-1, with D tentatively TRBD1 (6 bases). There are 16 residues in the CDR3. The germline V and J ends were trimmed by 0 bases and 1 base, with 10 bases remaining between them. Germline V CDR1 and CDR2: MGHRA, YSYEKL. CDR3: CASSQEGRGSYNEQFF. For the CDR3, the DNA is TGCGCCAGCAGCCAAGAAGGCAGGGGATCCTACAATGAGCAGTTCTTC.

V and J are TRBV28 and TRBJ2-1; 9 bases align to TRBD2. The CDR3 covers 16 residues. Losses at the gene ends were 2 bases for V and 3 bases for J; bases not matched to a gene: 5. Germline CDR1 is MDHEN and CDR2 is SYDVKM. The CDR3 loop is CASSLGGRAGYNEQFF. In DNA form, the CDR3 reads TGTGCCAGCAGTTTAGGCGGGAGGGCCGGCTACAATGAGCAGTTCTTC.